Given below is one TCR beta chain in context. Profiled with immunoSEQ multiplex PCR; TCRdb holds only in-frame clones, not every one. This sample carries 90,000 to 110,000 clones, over 75% of them seen once, and the ten largest clones take roughly 15%. Trimming took 3 bases from V and 3 from J, leaving 15 bases between them. The CDR3 is 16 residues long. Germline loops: CDR1 LNHNV, CDR2 YYDKDF (reference sequence). The record originates from a study of T cell responses to AZD1222 COVID-19 vaccine. The chain is built from TRBV15 and TRBJ2-1; perhaps TRBD2 as D (6 bases). The TCR originated in an adult in good health. The sample in question was peripheral blood, obtained on day 0 of AZD1222 vaccination. The CDR3 loop is CATSSRRGSFYNEQFF. The CDR3 DNA reads TGTGCCACCAGCAGCCGGCGGGGAAGTTTCTACAATGAGCAGTTCTTC. Complete variable domain (other parts from reference TRBV15 and TRBJ2-1): DAMVIQNPRYQVTQFGKPVTLSCSQTLNHNVMYWYQQKSSQAPKLLFHYYDKDFNNEADTPDNFQSRRPNTSFCFLDIRSPGLGDTAMYLCATSSRRGSFYNEQFFGPGTRLTVL.